The T cell receptor beta chain described here comes from a study of shared clonotypes between healthy human individuals. As for the study in general: Two women and three men aged 18 to 49 served as donors. Study findings and constraints: Across four donors, naive CD4 shared 5% to 6.5%, naive CD8 over 3%, memory CD4 more than 2%, memory CD8 0.4% to 0.5%. Only a few donors were included, so the genetic and exposure-history diversity represented was limited.

In the source study's methods: Owing to the provision of junction-only sequences devoid of quality scores by immunoSEQ, filtering differed. Repertoires were generated with immunoSEQ multiplex PCR, while TCRdb's copy carries only in-frame clones and drops some. The DNA gave D and trimming, while V, J and clone size come from that table. The sample has 1,400,000 or so clones; just under 99% are singletons. Germline CDR1 reads SGHRS; CDR2 reads YFSETQ. CDR3 length: 17 residues. J was trimmed by 3 bases and V by 5 bases; bases with no gene match: 10. A word on this clone: What it binds is not known.

This chain joins TRBV5-1 and TRBJ2-2; TRBD2 agrees at 10 bases. The TCR sequence derives from a man aged 25 to 45 in good health. The sequenced sample was naive CD4+ T cells sorted from blood. Indicated subset: CD45RA+ positively selected. Written as DNA, the CDR3 is TGCGCCAGCAGGAATCTAGCGGGAGTAGTAGACACCGGGGAGCTGTTTTTT. Its protein product is CASRNLAGVVDTGELFF.